This is a list of T cell receptor beta chains from one sample in a study of control samples from healthy donors and cancer patients. TCRdb's table, derived via immunoSEQ multiplex PCR, lists solely in-frame clones and lacks some. The sample lists 150,000 to 200,000 clones, around 90% occurring once. The sample taken for sequencing was blood. The source is a woman between 25 and 40 years old in good health. The CDR3 runs from the conserved cysteine through the conserved F or W. A D gene is named only where the DNA matches it firmly. Size is omitted from some rows. Given values are once, few, many or a class for expanded clones.

v_call: TRBV2; clone_size: NA; d_call: NA; j_call: TRBJ2-1; cdr3_aa: CASSDSGDEQFF; cdr3_nt: TGTGCCAGCAGTGATTCGGGGGATGAGCAGTTCTTC
v_call: TRBV2; clone_size: NA; d_call: NA; j_call: TRBJ1-5; cdr3_aa: CASSPDRGQPQHF; cdr3_nt: TGTGCCAGCAGCCCGGACAGAGGGCAGCCCCAGCATTTT
v_call: TRBV4-1; clone_size: NA; d_call: NA; j_call: TRBJ2-7; cdr3_aa: CASSQDAGTYEQYF; cdr3_nt: TGCGCCAGCAGCCAAGATGCAGGCACCTACGAGCAGTACTTC
v_call: TRBV29-1; clone_size: NA; d_call: NA; j_call: TRBJ1-2; cdr3_aa: CSVEDYGYTF; cdr3_nt: TGCAGCGTTGAAGACTATGGCTACACCTTC
v_call: TRBV5-4; clone_size: once; d_call: NA; j_call: TRBJ2-1; cdr3_aa: CASSRDGYNEQFF; cdr3_nt: TGTGCCAGCAGTCGGGACGGTTACAATGAGCAGTTCTTC
v_call: TRBV15; clone_size: NA; d_call: TRBD1; j_call: TRBJ1-4; cdr3_aa: CATSLQGALEKLFF; cdr3_nt: TGTGCCACCAGCTTACAGGGGGCGCTTGAAAAACTGTTTTTT
v_call: TRBV4-1; clone_size: NA; d_call: TRBD1; j_call: TRBJ2-7; cdr3_aa: CASSQEVTGAPYEQYF; cdr3_nt: TGCGCCAGCAGCCAAGAAGTGACAGGGGCCCCCTACGAGCAGTACTTC
v_call: TRBV7-9; clone_size: NA; d_call: NA; j_call: TRBJ2-5; cdr3_aa: CASSLEAGTQYF; cdr3_nt: TGTGCCAGCAGCTTAGAGGCTGGAACCCAGTACTTC
v_call: TRBV6-4; clone_size: NA; d_call: NA; j_call: TRBJ1-1; cdr3_aa: CASSDPPRETEAFF; cdr3_nt: TGTGCCAGCAGTGACCCCCCCCGGGAGACTGAAGCTTTCTTT
v_call: TRBV19; clone_size: NA; d_call: NA; j_call: TRBJ1-5; cdr3_aa: CASMSPGRGNQPQHF; cdr3_nt: TGTGCCAGTATGTCTCCTGGACGGGGCAATCAGCCCCAGCATTTT
v_call: TRBV6-5; clone_size: NA; d_call: TRBD1; j_call: TRBJ2-7; cdr3_aa: CASSYSKTGGIYEQYF; cdr3_nt: TGTGCCAGCAGTTACTCGAAGACAGGGGGCATATACGAGCAGTACTTC
v_call: TRBV12-5; clone_size: NA; d_call: TRBD1; j_call: TRBJ1-4; cdr3_aa: CASGLVRRGSDRVIGSNEKLFF; cdr3_nt: TGTGCTAGTGGTTTGGTACGTCGGGGGTCGGACAGGGTGATAGGCTCTAATGAAAAACTGTTTTTT
v_call: TRBV19; clone_size: NA; d_call: NA; j_call: TRBJ1-3; cdr3_aa: CASSIDIGSSSGNTIYF; cdr3_nt: TGTGCCAGTAGTATAGATATCGGGAGTAGCTCTGGAAACACCATATATTTT
v_call: TRBV4-1; clone_size: NA; d_call: NA; j_call: TRBJ1-1; cdr3_aa: CASSQGPAMNTEAFF; cdr3_nt: TGCGCCAGCAGCCAAGGGCCGGCAATGAACACTGAAGCTTTCTTT
v_call: TRBV7-2; clone_size: NA; d_call: TRBD1; j_call: TRBJ1-4; cdr3_aa: CASSLVAGGSEKLFF; cdr3_nt: TGTGCCAGCAGCTTAGTGGCAGGGGGTAGTGAAAAACTGTTTTTT
v_call: TRBV6-2/TRBV6-3; clone_size: NA; d_call: NA; j_call: TRBJ1-1; cdr3_aa: CASSDGGNTEAFF; cdr3_nt: TGTGCCAGCAGTGACGGAGGGAACACTGAAGCTTTCTTT
v_call: TRBV29-1; clone_size: NA; d_call: TRBD1; j_call: TRBJ1-4; cdr3_aa: CSVGRGHNEKLFF; cdr3_nt: TGCAGCGTTGGGAGGGGGCACAATGAAAAACTGTTTTTT
v_call: TRBV7-9; clone_size: NA; d_call: NA; j_call: TRBJ2-2; cdr3_aa: CASSLEPGTGELFF; cdr3_nt: TGTGCCAGCAGCTTAGAGCCTGGCACCGGGGAGCTGTTTTTT
v_call: TRBV15; clone_size: once; d_call: NA; j_call: TRBJ2-3; cdr3_aa: CATSRDSRTDTQYF; cdr3_nt: TGTGCCACCAGCAGAGATTCCCGCACAGATACGCAGTATTTT
v_call: TRBV19; clone_size: NA; d_call: NA; j_call: TRBJ1-5; cdr3_aa: CASSPQNNQPQHF; cdr3_nt: TGTGCCAGTAGTCCCCAGAACAATCAGCCCCAGCATTTT
v_call: TRBV19; clone_size: NA; d_call: NA; j_call: TRBJ2-7; cdr3_aa: CASRLRGGNGEQYF; cdr3_nt: TGTGCCAGTCGACTCAGAGGGGGGAATGGCGAGCAGTACTTC
v_call: TRBV28; clone_size: NA; d_call: NA; j_call: TRBJ2-7; cdr3_aa: CASSFSIGEQYF; cdr3_nt: TGTGCCAGCAGTTTTTCCATTGGAGAGCAGTACTTC
v_call: TRBV6-6; clone_size: NA; d_call: TRBD1; j_call: TRBJ2-1; cdr3_aa: CASRPRQGFFNNEQFF; cdr3_nt: TGTGCCAGCAGGCCCCGACAGGGGTTCTTCAACAATGAGCAGTTCTTC
v_call: TRBV2; clone_size: NA; d_call: TRBD1; j_call: TRBJ1-5; cdr3_aa: CASRAPGGLSNQPQHF; cdr3_nt: TGTGCCAGCAGGGCTCCAGGGGGCTTGAGCAATCAGCCCCAGCATTTT
v_call: TRBV24-1; clone_size: NA; d_call: TRBD2; j_call: TRBJ2-2; cdr3_aa: CATSDARGDGEGRELFF; cdr3_nt: TGTGCCACCAGTGATGCCCGGGGGGACGGCGAGGGGAGGGAGCTGTTTTTT
v_call: TRBV28; clone_size: few; d_call: NA; j_call: TRBJ1-6; cdr3_aa: CASSRPFDDSPLHF; cdr3_nt: TGTGCCAGCAGTCGTCCCTTTGATGATTCACCCCTCCACTTT
v_call: TRBV15; clone_size: NA; d_call: NA; j_call: TRBJ2-3; cdr3_aa: CATRAGEFSTDTQYF; cdr3_nt: TGTGCCACCAGAGCCGGCGAATTCAGCACAGATACGCAGTATTTT
v_call: TRBV3-1/TRBV3-2; clone_size: NA; d_call: TRBD2; j_call: TRBJ2-7; cdr3_aa: CASSQEISGSGEQYF; cdr3_nt: TGTGCCAGCAGCCAAGAGATTAGCGGGAGTGGCGAGCAGTACTTC
v_call: TRBV30; clone_size: NA; d_call: NA; j_call: TRBJ1-6; cdr3_aa: CAWSVRRDNSPLHF; cdr3_nt: TGTGCCTGGAGTGTACGCCGGGATAATTCACCCCTCCACTTT
v_call: TRBV28; clone_size: NA; d_call: TRBD1; j_call: TRBJ2-1; cdr3_aa: CASRPWVTGGPLNEQFF; cdr3_nt: TGTGCCAGCAGGCCATGGGTTACAGGGGGCCCACTCAATGAGCAGTTCTTC
v_call: TRBV5-6; clone_size: NA; d_call: NA; j_call: TRBJ2-5; cdr3_aa: CASSLKGLGQETQYF; cdr3_nt: TGTGCCAGCAGCTTGAAGGGGCTAGGACAAGAGACCCAGTACTTC
v_call: TRBV2; clone_size: NA; d_call: TRBD1; j_call: TRBJ1-5; cdr3_aa: CASSEGFRTGGRPQHF; cdr3_nt: TGTGCCAGCAGTGAAGGGTTTCGGACAGGGGGTCGGCCCCAGCATTTT
v_call: TRBV4-1; clone_size: NA; d_call: NA; j_call: TRBJ2-5; cdr3_aa: CASSQDRETQYF; cdr3_nt: TGCGCCAGCAGCCAAGATAGAGAGACCCAGTACTTC
v_call: TRBV16; clone_size: NA; d_call: NA; j_call: TRBJ1-2; cdr3_aa: CASSQSQQDPIYGYTF; cdr3_nt: TGTGCCAGCAGCCAATCCCAACAGGATCCAATCTATGGCTACACCTTC
v_call: TRBV7-2; clone_size: NA; d_call: NA; j_call: TRBJ2-3; cdr3_aa: CASSSSGNTDTQYF; cdr3_nt: TGTGCCAGCAGCTCGAGCGGCAACACAGATACGCAGTATTTT
v_call: TRBV2; clone_size: NA; d_call: TRBD1; j_call: TRBJ1-4; cdr3_aa: CASRYGTGDEKLFF; cdr3_nt: TGTGCCAGCAGATATGGGACAGGGGATGAAAAACTGTTTTTT
v_call: TRBV19; clone_size: NA; d_call: NA; j_call: TRBJ2-7; cdr3_aa: CASKAWASTGEQYF; cdr3_nt: TGTGCCAGTAAAGCCTGGGCTAGCACAGGCGAGCAGTACTTC
v_call: TRBV6-1; clone_size: NA; d_call: TRBD1; j_call: TRBJ2-7; cdr3_aa: CASSDRQGSHEQYF; cdr3_nt: TGTGCCAGCAGTGACCGACAGGGGAGCCACGAGCAGTACTTC
v_call: TRBV29-1; clone_size: NA; d_call: NA; j_call: TRBJ2-1; cdr3_aa: CSVEDADNEQFF; cdr3_nt: TGCAGCGTTGAAGACGCGGACAATGAGCAGTTCTTC
v_call: TRBV5-1; clone_size: NA; d_call: TRBD1; j_call: TRBJ2-7; cdr3_aa: CASSYTGDEQYF; cdr3_nt: TGCGCCAGCAGCTACACAGGGGACGAGCAGTACTTC
v_call: TRBV7-2; clone_size: NA; d_call: NA; j_call: TRBJ2-3; cdr3_aa: CASTVTDTQYF; cdr3_nt: TGTGCCAGCACCGTCACAGATACGCAGTATTTT
v_call: TRBV7-9; clone_size: NA; d_call: TRBD1; j_call: TRBJ1-2; cdr3_aa: CASSPNSGGNYGYTF; cdr3_nt: TGTGCCAGCAGCCCAAATTCAGGGGGCAACTATGGCTACACCTTC
v_call: TRBV2; clone_size: NA; d_call: NA; j_call: TRBJ2-1; cdr3_aa: CASSEERLYYNEQFF; cdr3_nt: TGTGCCAGCAGTGAGGAGCGCCTGTACTACAATGAGCAGTTCTTC
v_call: TRBV5-4; clone_size: NA; d_call: NA; j_call: TRBJ1-3; cdr3_aa: CASSASGPGNTIYF; cdr3_nt: TGTGCCAGCAGCGCGTCGGGGCCTGGAAACACCATATATTTT
v_call: TRBV23-1; clone_size: NA; d_call: NA; j_call: TRBJ2-3; cdr3_aa: CASSQSHGTDTQYF; cdr3_nt: TGCGCCAGCAGCCAAAGCCACGGAACAGATACGCAGTATTTT
v_call: TRBV19; clone_size: NA; d_call: TRBD1; j_call: TRBJ1-5; cdr3_aa: CASSIQGTDQPQHF; cdr3_nt: TGTGCCAGTAGTATCCAGGGGACAGATCAGCCCCAGCATTTT
v_call: TRBV3-1/TRBV3-2; clone_size: few; d_call: TRBD2; j_call: TRBJ2-2; cdr3_aa: CASSSLAGTGELFF; cdr3_nt: TGTGCCAGCAGCTCACTAGCGGGCACCGGGGAGCTGTTTTTT
v_call: TRBV7-6; clone_size: NA; d_call: NA; j_call: TRBJ2-5; cdr3_aa: CASSLRIGMEETQYF; cdr3_nt: TGTGCCAGCAGCTTACGAATAGGGATGGAGGAGACCCAGTACTTC
v_call: TRBV30; clone_size: NA; d_call: NA; j_call: TRBJ2-7; cdr3_aa: CAWSWTPGYEQYF; cdr3_nt: TGTGCCTGGAGTTGGACCCCCGGGTACGAGCAGTACTTC
v_call: TRBV5-4; clone_size: NA; d_call: TRBD2; j_call: TRBJ2-3; cdr3_aa: CASSLGGRAVDTQYF; cdr3_nt: TGTGCCAGCAGCTTGGGCGGGAGGGCCGTAGATACGCAGTATTTT
v_call: TRBV7-9; clone_size: NA; d_call: TRBD2; j_call: TRBJ2-3; cdr3_aa: CASSSGLAGGGADTQYF; cdr3_nt: TGTGCCAGCAGCTCGGGACTAGCGGGAGGTGGCGCAGATACGCAGTATTTT